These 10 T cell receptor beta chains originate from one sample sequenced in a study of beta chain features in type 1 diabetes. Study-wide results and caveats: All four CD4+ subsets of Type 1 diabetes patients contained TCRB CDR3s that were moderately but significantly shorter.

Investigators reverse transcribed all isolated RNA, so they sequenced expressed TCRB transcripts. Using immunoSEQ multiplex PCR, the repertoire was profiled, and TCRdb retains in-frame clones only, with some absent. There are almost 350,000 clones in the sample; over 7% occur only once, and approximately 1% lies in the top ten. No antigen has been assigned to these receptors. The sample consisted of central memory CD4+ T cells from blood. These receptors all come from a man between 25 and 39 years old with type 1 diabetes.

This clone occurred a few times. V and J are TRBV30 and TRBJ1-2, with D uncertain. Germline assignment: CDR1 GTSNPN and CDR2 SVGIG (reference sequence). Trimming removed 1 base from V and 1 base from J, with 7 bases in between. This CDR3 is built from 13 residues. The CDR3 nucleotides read TGTGCCTGGAGTGACGGGATTAACTATGGCTACACCTTC. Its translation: CAWSDGINYGYTF. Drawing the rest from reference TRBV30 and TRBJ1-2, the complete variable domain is SQTIHQWPATLVQPVGSPLSLECTVEGTSNPNLYWYRQAAGRGLQLLFYSVGIGQISSEVPQNLSASRPQDRQFILSSKKLLLSDSGFYLCAWSDGINYGYTFGSGTRLTVV.

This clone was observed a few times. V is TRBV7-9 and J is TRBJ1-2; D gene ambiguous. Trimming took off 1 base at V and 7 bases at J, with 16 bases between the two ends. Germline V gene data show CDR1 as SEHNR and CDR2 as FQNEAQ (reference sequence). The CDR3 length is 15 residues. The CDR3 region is CASSLVWQASGGYTF. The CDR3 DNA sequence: TGTGCCAGCAGCTTAGTTTGGCAGGCTTCAGGTGGCTACACCTTC.

The CDR3 coding sequence is TGTGCCAGCAGCTTAGGCGAGGGGGGCCAGCATTTT. Protein: CASSLGEGGQHF. The chain uses TRBV7-8 and TRBJ1-5; a possible D gene is TRBD1 (6 bases). The germline V gene has CDR1 SGHVS and CDR2 FQNEAQ. V shed 1 base and J shed 12 bases, with 10 bases lying between them. The CDR3 runs to 12 residues.

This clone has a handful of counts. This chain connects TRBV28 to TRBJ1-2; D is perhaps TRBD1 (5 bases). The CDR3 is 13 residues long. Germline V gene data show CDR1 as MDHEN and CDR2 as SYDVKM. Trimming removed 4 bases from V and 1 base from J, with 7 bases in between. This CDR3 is CASSSTDNYGYTF. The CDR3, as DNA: TGTGCCAGCAGTTCGACAGATAACTATGGCTACACCTTC.

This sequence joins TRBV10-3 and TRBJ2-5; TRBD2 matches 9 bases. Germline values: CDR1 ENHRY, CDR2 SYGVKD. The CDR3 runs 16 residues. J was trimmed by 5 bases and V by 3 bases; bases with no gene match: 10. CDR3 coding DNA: TGTGCCATCAGTGATCAAGGCGGGGGGGCCCGGGAGACCCAGTACTTC. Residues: CAISDQGGGARETQYF.

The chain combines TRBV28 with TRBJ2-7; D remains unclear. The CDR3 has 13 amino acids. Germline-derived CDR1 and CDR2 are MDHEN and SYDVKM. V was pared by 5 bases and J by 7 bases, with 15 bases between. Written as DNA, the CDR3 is TGTGCCAGCAGTCCAGCAGCAGGACGGGAGCAGTACTTC. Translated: CASSPAAGREQYF.

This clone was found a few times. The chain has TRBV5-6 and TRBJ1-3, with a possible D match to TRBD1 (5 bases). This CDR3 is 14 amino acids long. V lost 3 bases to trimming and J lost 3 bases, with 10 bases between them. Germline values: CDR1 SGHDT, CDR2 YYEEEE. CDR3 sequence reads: CASSYRDGGNTIYF. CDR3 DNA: TGTGCCAGCAGCTACCGGGACGGTGGAAACACCATATATTTT.

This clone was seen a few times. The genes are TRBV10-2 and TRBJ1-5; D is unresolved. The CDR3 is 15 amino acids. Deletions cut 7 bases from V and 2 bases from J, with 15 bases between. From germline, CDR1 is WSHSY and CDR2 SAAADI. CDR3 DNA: TGCGCCAGCAAAGTAGAACTGTTGGGCAATCAGCCCCAGCATTTT. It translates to CASKVELLGNQPQHF.

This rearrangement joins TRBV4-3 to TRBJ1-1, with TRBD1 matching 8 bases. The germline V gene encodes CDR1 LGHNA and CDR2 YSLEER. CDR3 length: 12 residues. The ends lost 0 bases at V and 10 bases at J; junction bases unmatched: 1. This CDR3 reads CASSQDDRGAFF. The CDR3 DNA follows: TGCGCCAGCAGCCAAGATGACAGGGGAGCTTTCTTT.

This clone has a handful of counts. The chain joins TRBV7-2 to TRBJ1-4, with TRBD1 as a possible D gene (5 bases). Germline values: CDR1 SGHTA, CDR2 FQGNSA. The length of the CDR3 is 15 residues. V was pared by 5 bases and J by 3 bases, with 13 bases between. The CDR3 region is CASSRGGVANEKLFF. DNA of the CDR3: TGTGCCAGCAGCCGGGGCGGGGTGGCTAATGAAAAACTGTTTTTT.